The 22 T cell receptor beta chains presented below share a single source sample, sequenced in a study of blood T cell repertoires in COVID-19. Clones were sequenced by immunoSEQ multiplex PCR, and TCRdb holds only the in-frame ones, with some missing. The table records about 440,000 clones, about 90% of them present only once. Input material: PBMCs or T cells enriched from blood (not recorded which). The receptor set was obtained from a woman aged 18-29 years with acute COVID-19.

V usage is TRBV4-3 and J usage is TRBJ2-1, with D perhaps TRBD1 (7 bases). Deletions cut 2 bases from V and 4 bases from J, with 15 bases between. The CDR3 spans 16 residues. The germline gives CDR1 LGHNA, CDR2 YSLEER. The CDR3 nucleotides read TGCGCCAGCAGCCAAATGGAACAGGGGAGGTACAATGAGCAGTTCTTC. This sequence encodes CASSQMEQGRYNEQFF.

The chain links TRBV19 to TRBJ1-2; unclear D gene. There are 13 residues in the CDR3. Germline CDR1 reads LNHDA; CDR2 reads SQIVND (reference sequence). V gave up 1 base and J gave up 3 bases, with 6 bases separating them. The DNA of the CDR3 is TGTGCCAGTAGTATAGGCGGGGACTATGGCTACACCTTC. Protein: CASSIGGDYGYTF.

The V gene is TRBV7-9, the J gene TRBJ2-2; 11 bases fit TRBD2. Germline V gene sequence: CDR1 SEHNR, CDR2 FQNEAQ (reference sequence). Unmatched junction bases numbered 2, after V lost 1 base and J lost 4 bases. The CDR3 has 16 residues. The CDR3, as DNA: TGTGCCAGCAGCTTAGGACTAGCGGGAAGCACCGGGGAGCTGTTTTTT. It encodes CASSLGLAGSTGELFF.

The chain joins TRBV12-5 to TRBJ2-1, with D uncertain. The ends were cut back, 6 bases at V and 0 bases at J, with 6 bases in the middle. The V gene's germline CDR1 is LGHNT and CDR2 FRNRAP. The CDR3 loop spans 13 amino acids. DNA for the CDR3: TGTGCTAGTGGGTCGGGCTCCTACAATGAGCAGTTCTTC. It encodes CASGSGSYNEQFF.

V gene TRBV5-1 combines with J gene TRBJ2-2; D gene uncertain. Trimming took off 7 bases at V and 3 bases at J, with 4 bases between the two ends. The CDR3 loop spans 11 amino acids. Germline CDR1 reads SGHRS; CDR2 reads YFSETQ. In DNA, the CDR3 is TGCGCCAGCTATGACACCGGGGAGCTGTTTTTT. Translated: CASYDTGELFF. Variable domain in full (rest from reference TRBV5-1 and TRBJ2-2): KAGVTQTPRYLIKTRGQQVTLSCSPISGHRSVSWYQQTPGQGLQFLFEYFSETQRNKGNFPGRFSGRQFSNSRSEMNVSTLELGDSALYLCASYDTGELFFGEGSRLTVL.

The gene calls are TRBV30 and TRBJ1-5; TRBD1 agrees at 8 bases. The CDR3 covers 15 residues. J gave up 4 bases and V 5 bases, and 10 bases lay outside the gene matches. Germline values: CDR1 GTSNPN, CDR2 SVGIG (reference sequence). The CDR3 DNA reads TGTGCCTGGTCGGCAGGGGGCTCTAAAAATCAGCCCCAGCATTTT. It codes for CAWSAGGSKNQPQHF. The variable domain in full, completed from reference TRBV30 and TRBJ1-5, reads SQTIHQWPATLVQPVGSPLSLECTVEGTSNPNLYWYRQAAGRGLQLLFYSVGIGQISSEVPQNLSASRPQDRQFILSSKKLLLSDSGFYLCAWSAGGSKNQPQHFGDGTRLSIL.

The V gene is TRBV4-1, the J gene TRBJ2-1, with TRBD2 as a possible D gene (6 bases). The V gene lost 3 bases and the J gene lost 7 bases, with 13 bases spanning the gap. Germline loops: CDR1 MGHRA, CDR2 YSYEKL. CDR3 length: 14 residues. Here the CDR3 reads CASSQWREANEQFF. The CDR3 nucleotides are TGCGCCAGCAGCCAGTGGAGGGAAGCTAATGAGCAGTTCTTC.

The DNA of the CDR3 is TGCAGCGCCTACTCGGGGGCCGGGGAGCTGTTTTTT. It is translated as CSAYSGAGELFF. The rearrangement uses TRBV29-1 and TRBJ2-2, with D possibly TRBD2 on 6 matching bases. The CDR3 consists of 12 residues. The V end lost 7 bases, the J end lost 6 bases, and 12 bases lay between the germline ends. Looked up from germline, CDR1 is SQVTM and CDR2 is ANQGSEA.

This rearrangement joins TRBV19 to TRBJ1-2; a weak D match, TRBD1 (5 bases). CDR3 size: 15 residues. V lost 4 bases and J lost 2, with 14 bases in between. Germline CDR1 LNHDA, CDR2 SQIVND (reference sequence). The CDR3 DNA follows: TGTGCCAGTAGTACTCCTTTGGCAGGGAACTATGGCTACACCTTC. Protein: CASSTPLAGNYGYTF.

The chain employs TRBV15 and TRBJ2-7; 7 bases agree with TRBD2. After removal of 0 bases from V and 0 bases from J, the junction contained 2 bases not matched to a gene. Germline V lookup: CDR1 LNHNV, CDR2 YYDKDF (reference sequence). CDR3 length: 15 residues. The CDR3 bases are TGTGCCACCAGCAGAGATGGCGGGGGCTCCTACGAGCAGTACTTC. It is translated as CATSRDGGGSYEQYF. The full variable domain, rest sourced from reference TRBV15 and TRBJ2-7, is DAMVIQNPRYQVTQFGKPVTLSCSQTLNHNVMYWYQQKSSQAPKLLFHYYDKDFNNEADTPDNFQSRRPNTSFCFLDIRSPGLGDTAMYLCATSRDGGGSYEQYFGPGTRLTVT.

The CDR3 spells CASSQDPGGRPEKLFF. Written as DNA, the CDR3 is TGTGCCAGCAGCCAAGATCCCGGGGGGCGCCCTGAAAAACTGTTTTTT. This chain connects TRBV4-2 to TRBJ1-4; TRBD1 might be the D (6 bases). The V gene's germline CDR1 is LGHNA and CDR2 YNFKEQ. V lost 0 bases to trimming and J lost 7 bases, with 15 bases between them. This CDR3 has 16 residues.

About this clone itself: Other DNA variants within this sample encode the same CDR3. J is TRBJ1-6 and V is TRBV5-1; maybe TRBD1 (5 bases). Germline V CDR1 and CDR2: SGHRS, YFSETQ. This CDR3 has 13 residues. Trimming shortened V by 2 bases and J by 9 bases, and 9 bases separated the two germline ends. The CDR3 here is CASSLAGFSPLHF. The DNA of the CDR3 is TGCGCCAGCAGCTTAGCAGGGTTTTCACCCCTCCACTTT.

This rearrangement joins TRBV9 to TRBJ1-3; D is unclear. Germline V CDR1 and CDR2: SGDLS, YYNGEE. This CDR3 has 15 residues. V dropped 4 bases and J dropped 0 bases, with 11 bases sitting between them. In DNA, the CDR3 is TGTGCCAGCAGCCTAAGCGGATCCTCTGGAAACACCATATATTTT. Protein: CASSLSGSSGNTIYF.

In its sample, this clone was seen once. This chain joins TRBV16 and TRBJ1-1; D remains unclear. The CDR3 has 12 residues. Germline V gene data show CDR1 as KGHSY and CDR2 as FQNENV. V lost 3 bases to trimming and J lost 6 bases, with 8 bases between them. CDR3 coding DNA: TGTGCCAGCAGCCACCAATCATCTGAAGCTTTCTTT. It codes for CASSHQSSEAFF.

The rearrangement joins TRBV4-1 to TRBJ2-1; 7 nucleotides agree with TRBD2. Germline V gene data show CDR1 as MGHRA and CDR2 as YSYEKL. The V segment lost 1 base and the J segment 8 bases; nucleotides outside the gene matches: 8. The CDR3 spans 15 residues. In DNA form, the CDR3 reads TGCGCCAGCAGCCAAGTATGGACTAGTATCGATGAGCAGTTCTTC. This sequence encodes CASSQVWTSIDEQFF.

V and J are TRBV12-3 or TRBV12-4 and TRBJ2-1; a possible D gene is TRBD2 (6 bases). V was shortened by 8 bases and J by 5 bases, with 13 bases between the two germline ends. The CDR3 consists of 13 residues. This CDR3 is CASRLAPNNEQFF. In DNA, the CDR3 is TGTGCCAGCCGGCTAGCGCCCAACAATGAGCAGTTCTTC.

The chain has TRBV27 and TRBJ2-3; 11 bases match TRBD2. The CDR3 spans 15 residues. CDR1 is MNHEY, CDR2 SMNVEV, per germline (reference sequence). After removal of 7 bases from V and 0 bases from J, the junction contained 3 bases not matched to a gene. CDR3 in amino acids: CASMTSGASTDTQYF. CDR3 nucleotide sequence: TGTGCCAGCATGACTAGCGGGGCCAGCACAGATACGCAGTATTTT.

This sequence joins TRBV4-1 and TRBJ1-4, with TRBD1 identical over 8 bases. This CDR3 has 16 residues. Germline V gives CDR1 MGHRA, CDR2 YSYEKL. Trimming took 1 base from V and 8 from J; bases not matched to a gene: 9. DNA of the CDR3: TGCGCCAGCAGCCAAGTCGGGACAGGTTTGCGGGAAAAACTGTTTTTT. Its translation is CASSQVGTGLREKLFF.

The chain recombines TRBV19 with TRBJ1-5; 7 positions match TRBD1. CDR3 length: 14 residues. J lost 7 bases, V lost 1 base, and 4 bases had no gene match. Germline V lookup: CDR1 LNHDA, CDR2 SQIVND (reference sequence). CDR3 sequence (DNA): TGTGCCAGTAGTATAGTGGGCAGGGGGCAGCCCCAGCATTTT. Its protein is CASSIVGRGQPQHF.

This chain links TRBV7-9 with TRBJ1-1; 7 nucleotides agree with TRBD1. There are 16 residues in the CDR3. Germline V gene data show CDR1 as SEHNR and CDR2 as FQNEAQ (reference sequence). V was pared by 5 bases and J by 2 bases, with 11 bases of the junction left unmatched. CDR3 residues: CASSLTPTGPNTEAFF. The CDR3 DNA follows: TGTGCCAGCAGCCTCACACCGACAGGGCCCAACACTGAAGCTTTCTTT.

This clone has only a few counts. This CDR3 is CASSMAGSPGYTF. The CDR3 DNA sequence: TGTGCCAGCAGTATGGCGGGGTCTCCTGGCTACACCTTC. This chain connects TRBV27 to TRBJ1-2; unclear D gene. The CDR3 spans 13 residues. Between the trimmed V and J ends, which lost 5 bases and 7 bases, there was a span of 14 bases. Germline loops: CDR1 MNHEY, CDR2 SMNVEV (reference sequence).

This clone has just a few counts. The chain couples TRBV12-3 or TRBV12-4 to TRBJ1-5; the D gene is possibly TRBD1 (6 bases). The CDR3 extends over 13 amino acids. Between the trimmed V and J ends, which lost 6 bases and 6 bases, there was a span of 12 bases. CDR3 DNA: TGTGCCAGCAGCTGGGAAGGGGGTCAGCCCCAGCATTTT. Residues: CASSWEGGQPQHF.